One and the same sample provided the 4 T cell receptor beta chains below, sequenced in a study of early T cells in non-severe SARS-CoV-2 infection. A single record per CDR3 protein comes from TCRdb applying MiXCR to the 5' RACE reads. There are 25,000 to 35,000 distinct CDR3 sequences in the sample; approximately 6% occur only once, and about 6.4% lies in the top ten. The sequenced material came from whole blood. The receptors come from an adult who was a healthcare worker with PCR-confirmed SARS-CoV-2 infection or an uninfected control (not recorded which).

This clonotype was recorded many times. V gene TRBV20-1 combines with J gene TRBJ2-2, with 10 bases identical to TRBD2. The CDR3 totals 15 residues. CDR1 and CDR2 (germline): DFQATT, SNEGSKA (reference sequence). With V trimmed by 6 bases and J by 4 bases, 8 bases remained unmatched. DNA of the CDR3: TGCAGTGCCGTGGTAGCGGGAGGCGGCACCGGGGAGCTGTTTTTT. Protein product: CSAVVAGGGTGELFF.

CDR3 DNA sequence: TGTGCCAGCAGCCCCGGGGCCCGGGACACTGAAGCTTTCTTT. Translated: CASSPGARDTEAFF. The chain is built from TRBV5-4 and TRBJ1-1; weak D call: TRBD1 (5 bases). The V end was cut by 4 bases, the J end by 3 bases, with 13 bases between. Germline-derived CDR1 and CDR2 are SGHNT and YYREEE (reference sequence). This CDR3 has 14 amino acids.

This clonotype was observed at least ten times. This rearrangement joins TRBV27 to TRBJ1-1, with no clear D. V dropped 3 bases and J dropped 8 bases, with 22 bases sitting between them. In germline, CDR1 is MNHEY, CDR2 SMNVEV (reference sequence). The CDR3 totals 16 residues. The CDR3 loop reads CASSFRQPASPTEAFF. The CDR3, as DNA: TGTGCCAGCAGTTTCCGGCAGCCGGCTTCCCCCACCGAAGCTTTCTTT.

CDR3 sequence: CASSERQGGQPQHF. The CDR3 DNA follows: TGTGCCAGCAGTGAACGACAGGGAGGACAGCCCCAGCATTTT. J is TRBJ1-5 and V is TRBV2; 7 nucleotides agree with TRBD1. Unmatched junction bases numbered 5, after V lost 2 bases and J lost 7 bases. This CDR3 region has 14 residues. CDR1 is SNHLY and CDR2 is FYNNEI in the germline V gene.